One and the same sample provided the 14 T cell receptor beta chains below, sequenced in a study of cytomegalovirus exposure and HLA in healthy donors. The PCR was carried out with 60 Vbeta primers and 13 Jbeta primers. This table comes from immunoSEQ multiplex PCR, and its TCRdb copy is limited to in-frame clones, with some not included. The top ten clones hold over 11% of a sample with 150,000 to 200,000 clones, about 80% of them seen once. What was sequenced was PBMCs. The receptors derive from a man over 45 in good health and CMV-seropositive.

This chain joins TRBV6-5 and TRBJ2-1, with 12 bases matching TRBD2. This CDR3 has 15 amino acids. With V trimmed by 5 bases and J by 2 bases, 1 base remained unmatched. Per germline, CDR1 MNHEY and CDR2 SVGAGI. The DNA for the CDR3 is TGTGCCAGCAGTCTAGCGGGGGGGCCCTACAATGAGCAGTTCTTC. This gives the protein CASSLAGGPYNEQFF.

V is TRBV28 and J is TRBJ2-2, with TRBD1 matching 7 bases. This CDR3 contains 15 residues. V gave up 7 bases and J gave up 1 base; unmatched junction bases: 6. The germline CDR1 and CDR2 sequences are MDHEN and SYDVKM. The CDR3 coding sequence is TGTGCCAGCACACCGACAGGGTTGAACACCGGGGAGCTGTTTTTT. Amino acids: CASTPTGLNTGELFF.

The V and J genes are TRBV6-6 and TRBJ2-1; D perhaps matches TRBD2 (5 bases). The germline V and J ends were trimmed by 2 bases and 5 bases, with 16 bases remaining between them. The CDR3 is 16 amino acids. Looked up from germline, CDR1 is MNHNY and CDR2 is SVGAGI (reference sequence). The CDR3 nucleotides are TGTGCCAGCAGTTACGGCGCCGGGGTGGGAAACAATGAGCAGTTCTTC. This sequence encodes CASSYGAGVGNNEQFF.

The chain has TRBV12-5 and TRBJ2-5; 8 bases are a match to TRBD2. Germline-derived CDR1 and CDR2 are LGHNT and FRNRAP. The CDR3 sequence is 16 residues long. The ends lost 7 bases at V and 5 bases at J; junction bases unmatched: 15. The CDR3 protein is CASASSPGGALETQYF. The CDR3, as DNA: TGTGCTAGTGCCTCAAGCCCCGGGGGGGCCCTGGAGACCCAGTACTTC.

The genes are TRBV19 and TRBJ2-3, with D tentatively TRBD2 (5 bases). The germline gives CDR1 LNHDA, CDR2 SQIVND (reference sequence). The ends were cut back, 3 bases at V and 2 bases at J, with 12 bases in the middle. The CDR3 covers 15 residues. CDR3 protein: CASSIGGSYTDTQYF. The CDR3 bases are TGTGCCAGTAGTATTGGAGGTTCCTACACAGATACGCAGTATTTT.

The chain joins TRBV28 to TRBJ2-1, with D perhaps matching TRBD2 (7 bases). V gave up 1 base and J gave up 0 bases, with 16 bases separating them. The CDR3 is 18 amino acids. Germline assignment: CDR1 MDHEN and CDR2 SYDVKM. The CDR3 DNA is TGTGCCAGCAGTTTATTTGACGTCGGGGGGCCCTCCTACAATGAGCAGTTCTTC. This sequence encodes CASSLFDVGGPSYNEQFF.

The gene calls are TRBV4-1 and TRBJ1-1, with D tentatively TRBD1 (6 bases). V was pared by 3 bases and J by 1 base, with 9 bases between. The CDR3 extends over 14 amino acids. Germline-derived CDR1 and CDR2 are MGHRA and YSYEKL. The CDR3 DNA is TGCGCCAGCAGCCAGGGACATACGAACACTGAAGCTTTCTTT. The encoded protein is CASSQGHTNTEAFF.

The rearrangement links TRBV27 to TRBJ1-1, with 11 bases that match TRBD1. Germline values: CDR1 MNHEY, CDR2 SMNVEV (reference sequence). J gave up 2 bases and V 5 bases, and 1 base lay outside the gene matches. The CDR3 sequence is 14 residues long. The CDR3 nucleotides are TGTGCCAGCAGTGGACAGGGGGCAAACACTGAAGCTTTCTTT. It is translated as CASSGQGANTEAFF.

This chain uses TRBV27 with TRBJ1-4; 8 bases line up with TRBD1. The CDR3 sequence is 17 residues long. Germline CDR1 and CDR2: MNHEY and SMNVEV (reference sequence). Losses at the gene ends were 3 bases for V and 6 bases for J; bases not matched to a gene: 12. In nucleotides, the CDR3 is TGTGCCAGCAGTTTGACAGGGGAGGGCTTGAGTCATGAAAAACTGTTTTTT. Translated: CASSLTGEGLSHEKLFF.

The table lists this clone with a few counts. This chain links TRBV18 with TRBJ1-4, with D possibly matching TRBD1 (6 bases). The V gene lost 3 bases and the J gene lost 4 bases, with 15 bases spanning the gap. The CDR3 runs to 16 residues. CDR1 is KGHSH and CDR2 is LQKENI in the germline V gene. This chain's CDR3 is CASSPFSGQSNEKLFF. CDR3 DNA: TGTGCCAGCTCACCGTTCAGTGGACAGAGTAATGAAAAACTGTTTTTT.

The chain links TRBV18 to TRBJ1-2; D perhaps matches TRBD1 (5 bases). The germline V gene has CDR1 KGHSH and CDR2 LQKENI. V gave up 6 bases and J gave up 6 bases, with 11 bases separating them. The CDR3 covers 12 residues. This CDR3 is CASSLDRNGYTF. The CDR3 DNA reads as TGTGCCAGCTCCCTTGACAGAAATGGCTACACCTTC.

The genes are TRBV5-8 and TRBJ2-7; weak D call: TRBD2 (5 bases). Per germline, CDR1 SGHTS and CDR2 YDEGEE. V was cut by 3 bases and J by 2 bases, with 15 bases left in between. The CDR3 is 15 amino acids. In DNA, the CDR3 is TGTGCCAGCAGCTCCCCCGGGAAGGTTACCTACGAGCAGTACTTC. This codes for CASSSPGKVTYEQYF.

V is TRBV5-4 and J is TRBJ2-7; 9 nucleotides match TRBD1. The CDR3 is made up of 16 amino acids. The ends lost 5 bases at V and 2 bases at J; junction bases unmatched: 11. The germline V gene has CDR1 SGHNT and CDR2 YYREEE (reference sequence). DNA of the CDR3: TGTGCCAGCAGGCATACCGGGACAGGGATACCCTACGAGCAGTACTTC. The encoded protein is CASRHTGTGIPYEQYF.

This clone was detected once. The chain carries TRBV27 and TRBJ1-1; D possibly corresponds to TRBD1 (5 bases). The germline CDR1 and CDR2 sequences are MNHEY and SMNVEV (reference sequence). The CDR3 has 13 amino acids. Trimming stripped 2 bases from V and 3 bases from J, with 7 bases between. In nucleotides, the CDR3 is TGTGCCAGCAGTTTAAAGGGGTACACTGAAGCTTTCTTT. Protein sequence: CASSLKGYTEAFF.